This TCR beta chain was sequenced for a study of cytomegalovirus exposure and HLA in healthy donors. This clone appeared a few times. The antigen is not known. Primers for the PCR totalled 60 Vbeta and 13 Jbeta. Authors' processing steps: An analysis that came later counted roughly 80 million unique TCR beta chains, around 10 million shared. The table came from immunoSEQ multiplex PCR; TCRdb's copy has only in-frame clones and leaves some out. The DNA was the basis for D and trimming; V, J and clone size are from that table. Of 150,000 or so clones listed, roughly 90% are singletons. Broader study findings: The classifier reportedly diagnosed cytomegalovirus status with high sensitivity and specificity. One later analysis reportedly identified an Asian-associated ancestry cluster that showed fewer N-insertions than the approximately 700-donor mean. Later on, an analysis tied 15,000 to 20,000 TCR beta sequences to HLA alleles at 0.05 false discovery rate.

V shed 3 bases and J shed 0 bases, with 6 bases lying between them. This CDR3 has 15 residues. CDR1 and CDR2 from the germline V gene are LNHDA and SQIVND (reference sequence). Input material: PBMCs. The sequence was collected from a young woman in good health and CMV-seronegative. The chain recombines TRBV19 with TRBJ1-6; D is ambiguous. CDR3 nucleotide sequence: TGTGCCAGTAGTATCCGGAGCTCCTATAATTCACCCCTCCACTTT. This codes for CASSIRSSYNSPLHF.